The T cell receptor beta chain under discussion was sequenced for a study of CXCR3-negative and CXCR3-positive naive CD8 T cells. In regard to this clonotype: Its antigen is currently unknown.

The CDR3 loop spans 14 amino acids. Findings of the study overall: Hydrophobicity of TRB CDR3s was greater in CXCR3-positive naive cells than in CXCR3-negative naive cells. Fresh PBMCs went into most assays, and CXCR3 expression partly declined after cryopreservation.

Through 5' RACE with UMI labels, the TRB cDNA libraries were prepared. Reanalyzing the 5' RACE reads, TCRdb keeps one entry per CDR3 protein, without DNA. The sample includes tens of thousands of distinct CDR3 sequences. This chain connects TRBV12-3 or TRBV12-4 to TRBJ2-7; TCRdb returns TRBD2, unconfirmable since there is no DNA. The source material was naive CXCR3+ CD8+ T cells from blood. Subset in this sample: CD45RO-CCR7+CD27+CD95- naive CD8+ T cells expressing CXCR3 (TNR3+). The receptor was isolated from a human donor in good health. Some clones in this sample may be carry-over from other donors' samples. CDR3 sequence: CASSTREGSYEQYF.